The 21 T cell receptor beta chains below come from one sample, sequenced in a study of T cells in Graves' hyperthyroidism and ophthalmopathy (dated by TCRdb to between 2018 and 2020). Library prep was done by multiplex PCR. Sequencing relied on an Illumina HiSeq 2000. The TCR beta CDR3 regions were amplified from the RNA transcripts. A first-round RT-PCR of the TCR CDR3 used the HTBI primer set with the Qiagen OneStep RT-PCR kit. The public reads were reprocessed in TCRdb via fastp at Q25 and MiXCR, keeping in-frame beta chains. Identical CDR3 proteins give one entry, which carries the most common genes and DNA. The sample table lists 400,000 or so distinct CDR3 sequences, 13% to 15% of them with a count of one. The ten largest clones add up to under 25% of the sample. Sequenced input: blood. The receptors derive from an older woman with Graves' ophthalmopathy.

The V and J genes are TRBV30 and TRBJ2-2; 7 bases are shared with TRBD1. Per the germline V gene, CDR1 is GTSNPN and CDR2 is SVGIG (reference sequence). The CDR3 totals 15 residues. Trimming took 3 bases from V and 0 from J; bases not matched to a gene: 4. The CDR3 reads CAWSGQVSNTGELFF. CDR3 DNA: TGTGCCTGGAGCGGACAGGTTTCGAACACCGGGGAGCTGTTTTTT.

In its sample, this clonotype was seen many times. The rearrangement uses TRBV3-1 and TRBJ2-5; 7 bases align to TRBD2. The CDR3 is 15 residues long. Germline loops: CDR1 LGHDT, CDR2 YNNKEL (reference sequence). The ends lost 0 bases at V and 6 bases at J; junction bases unmatched: 7. CDR3 DNA sequence: TGTGCCAGCAGCCAAGAAGGACTAGTCGAAAAGACCCAGTACTTC. Translated, it gives CASSQEGLVEKTQYF.

At least ten counts were recorded for this clonotype. J is TRBJ1-6 and V is TRBV5-1; 10 bases match TRBD1. V was pared by 2 bases and J by 10 bases, with 6 bases of the junction left unmatched. Looked up from germline, CDR1 is SGHRS and CDR2 is YFSETQ. The CDR3 is made up of 15 amino acids. The DNA for the CDR3 is TGCGCCAGCAGCTTTAGGACAGGGGGGGAATCACCCCTCCACTTT. Amino acid sequence: CASSFRTGGESPLHF. Combining the CDR3 with reference TRBV5-1 and TRBJ1-6 gives the whole variable domain KAGVTQTPRYLIKTRGQQVTLSCSPISGHRSVSWYQQTPGQGLQFLFEYFSETQRNKGNFPGRFSGRQFSNSRSEMNVSTLELGDSALYLCASSFRTGGESPLHFGNGTRLTVT.

This clonotype has just a few counts. The V call is TRBV3-1, the J call TRBJ1-6, with D possibly being TRBD1 (6 bases). Germline lookup yields CDR1 LGHDT and CDR2 YNNKEL (reference sequence). Trimming shortened V by 2 bases and J by 17 bases, and 16 bases separated the two germline ends. The CDR3 runs to 13 residues. CDR3 residues: CASSQFGGQEIHF. The CDR3 DNA reads TGTGCCAGCAGCCAATTTGGGGGGCAGGAGATCCACTTT.

The V gene is TRBV3-1, the J gene TRBJ1-3; D remains unclear. The CDR3 contains 12 residues. V dropped 1 base and J dropped 7 bases, with 5 bases sitting between them. CDR1 LGHDT and CDR2 YNNKEL come from the germline V gene (reference sequence). In nucleotides, the CDR3 is TGTGCCAGCAGCCAAGGTCCTAACACCATATATTTT. It encodes CASSQGPNTIYF.

The CDR3 sequence is CASSLGVGAREQYF. The CDR3 nucleotides read TGTGCCAGCAGCCTCGGTGTGGGGGCGAGGGAGCAGTACTTC. The chain employs TRBV27 and TRBJ2-7, with D perhaps matching TRBD1 (6 bases). V lost 6 bases and J lost 7, with 19 bases in between. The V gene's germline CDR1 is MNHEY and CDR2 SMNVEV (reference sequence). There are 14 residues in the CDR3.

Ten or more counts support this clonotype. This rearrangement joins TRBV11-3 to TRBJ2-1; D not resolved. Germline V lookup: CDR1 SGHNT, CDR2 YENEEA. The CDR3 is made up of 15 amino acids. V lost 0 bases to trimming and J lost 8 bases, with 14 bases between them. This chain's CDR3 is CASSLDRRAADEQFF. For the CDR3, the DNA is TGTGCCAGCAGCTTAGATCGACGTGCTGCCGATGAGCAGTTCTTC.

The sample holds many counts of this clonotype. The chain carries TRBV5-1 and TRBJ2-1; D remains unclear. V gave up 0 bases and J gave up 5 bases, with 9 bases separating them. There are 14 residues in the CDR3. CDR1 is SGHRS, CDR2 YFSETQ, per germline. CDR3 residues: CASSLAAIDNEQFF. The CDR3 DNA follows: TGCGCCAGCAGCTTGGCCGCGATAGACAATGAGCAGTTCTTC. The full variable domain, rest sourced from reference TRBV5-1 and TRBJ2-1, is KAGVTQTPRYLIKTRGQQVTLSCSPISGHRSVSWYQQTPGQGLQFLFEYFSETQRNKGNFPGRFSGRQFSNSRSEMNVSTLELGDSALYLCASSLAAIDNEQFFGPGTRLTVL.

V is TRBV30 and J is TRBJ2-1, with 9 bases that match TRBD1. With 5 bases clipped from V and 4 bases from J, the junction kept 9 bases outside the gene matches. The CDR3 covers 15 residues. The germline CDR1 and CDR2 sequences are GTSNPN and SVGIG (reference sequence). The CDR3, as DNA: TGTGCCTGGCAGACGACAGGGGGACTTTACAATGAGCAGTTCTTC. Amino acids: CAWQTTGGLYNEQFF.

The rearrangement uses TRBV10-2 and TRBJ2-7; D might be TRBD2 (5 bases). V was shortened by 9 bases and J by 2 bases, with 14 bases between the two germline ends. Germline values: CDR1 WSHSY, CDR2 SAAADI. There are 13 residues in the CDR3. The CDR3 DNA reads TGCGCCAGTGCGGTAGCGAGTACCTACGAGCAGTACTTC. This sequence encodes CASAVASTYEQYF.

This clonotype was observed many times. This rearrangement joins TRBV28 to TRBJ1-1, with a possible D match to TRBD1 (5 bases). Germline V gene sequence: CDR1 MDHEN, CDR2 SYDVKM. The CDR3 consists of 14 residues. Trimming stripped 6 bases from V and 1 base from J, with 12 bases between. In DNA, the CDR3 is TGTGCCAGCAGCCTCGGCAGGGAGAACACTGAAGCTTTCTTT. Protein product: CASSLGRENTEAFF.

This clonotype showed up many times. The rearrangement joins TRBV7-2 to TRBJ2-3; D not certain. The CDR3 has 15 residues. Per germline, CDR1 SGHTA and CDR2 FQGNSA. Trimming shortened V by 5 bases and J by 6 bases, and 18 bases separated the two germline ends. CDR3 residues: CASSPRSFQGDTQYF. DNA for the CDR3: TGTGCCAGCAGCCCCCGCTCGTTTCAAGGGGATACGCAGTATTTT.

This clonotype was observed at least ten times. The chain combines TRBV2 with TRBJ2-7, with TRBD1 matching 10 bases. CDR3 length: 13 residues. Germline V lookup: CDR1 SNHLY, CDR2 FYNNEI. Unmatched junction bases numbered 1, after V lost 6 bases and J lost 2 bases. In DNA form, the CDR3 reads TGTGCCAGCAGAGACAGGGGGCCCTACGAGCAGTACTTC. Translating gives CASRDRGPYEQYF.

A note on this clonotype: Compared with germline, one end of the junction differs, possibly owing to a read error. V is TRBV13 and J is TRBJ1-3; D remains unclear. The V gene's germline CDR1 is PRHDT and CDR2 FYEKMQ (reference sequence). CDR3 length: 12 residues. DNA of the CDR3: TGTGCCACCAGCTTAGCTTCGAACACCATATATTTT. Amino acid sequence: CATSLASNTIYF. The full variable domain, with the rest looked up from reference TRBV13 and TRBJ1-3, is AAGVIQSPRHLIKEKRETATLKCYPIPRHDTVYWYQQGPGQDPQFLISFYEKMQSDKGSIPDRFSAQQFSDYHSELNMSSLELGDSALYFCATSLASNTIYFGEGSWLTVV.

This clonotype was recorded many times. This rearrangement joins TRBV7-3 to TRBJ2-2, with 11 bases identical to TRBD2. CDR1 and CDR2 from the germline V gene are SGHTA and FQGTGA. The V segment lost 0 bases and the J segment 0 bases; nucleotides outside the gene matches: 6. The CDR3 has 19 amino acids. The CDR3 DNA follows: TGTGCCAGCAGCTTAACAGCCCCGGGACTAGCGGCGAACACCGGGGAGCTGTTTTTT. Protein product: CASSLTAPGLAANTGELFF.

The table lists this clonotype with many counts. The chain recombines TRBV20-1 with TRBJ1-4, with 9 bases aligning to TRBD1. The germline CDR1 and CDR2 sequences are DFQATT and SNEGSKA (reference sequence). With V trimmed by 4 bases and J by 7 bases, 10 bases remained unmatched. The CDR3 length is 15 residues. CDR3 DNA sequence: TGCAGTGCTAATTCCCCGGGACAGGGAGGTGAAAAACTGTTTTTT. This codes for CSANSPGQGGEKLFF.

V and J are TRBV18 and TRBJ2-7; the D gene could be TRBD1 or TRBD2 (5 bases each). Germline V lookup: CDR1 KGHSH, CDR2 LQKENI. This CDR3 contains 15 residues. V shed 6 bases and J shed 7 bases, with 22 bases lying between them. CDR3 loop: CASSVRGLANGEQYF. In DNA, the CDR3 is TGTGCCAGCTCGGTTCGGGGCCTAGCAAATGGAGAGCAGTACTTC.

This clonotype occurred many times. V gene TRBV11-2 combines with J gene TRBJ2-7; 9 nucleotides agree with TRBD2. The CDR3 is made up of 15 amino acids. The V gene's germline CDR1 is SGHAT and CDR2 FQNNGV. Losses at the gene ends were 1 base for V and 0 bases for J; bases not matched to a gene: 1. The CDR3 bases are TGTGCCAGCAGCTTAGCTAGCGGGGACTCCTACGAGCAGTACTTC. Protein product: CASSLASGDSYEQYF.

The chain carries TRBV5-4 and TRBJ2-1, with 7 bases matching TRBD2. Per germline, CDR1 SGHNT and CDR2 YYREEE (reference sequence). This CDR3 has 17 amino acids. V trimming: 0 bases; J trimming: 0 bases; junction bases outside the gene matches: 6. This CDR3 reads CASSLGGAGDSYNEQFF. CDR3 nucleotides: TGTGCCAGCAGCTTGGGAGGGGCGGGAGACTCCTACAATGAGCAGTTCTTC.

This clonotype was counted at least ten times. The chain couples TRBV2 to TRBJ2-3; no clear D. The CDR3 is made up of 18 amino acids. V lost 7 bases, J lost 0 bases, and 23 bases lay in between. Per germline, CDR1 SNHLY and CDR2 FYNNEI. In DNA form, the CDR3 reads TGTGCCAGCAAAGCTAGGCCCAACCTCCCCTCTAGCACAGATACGCAGTATTTT. It is translated as CASKARPNLPSSTDTQYF. Combining the CDR3 with reference TRBV2 and TRBJ2-3 gives the whole variable domain EPEVTQTPSHQVTQMGQEVILRCVPISNHLYFYWYRQILGQKVEFLVSFYNNEISEKSEIFDDQFSVERPDGSNFTLKIRSTKLEDSAMYFCASKARPNLPSSTDTQYFGPGTRLTVL.

This clonotype was seen many times. This rearrangement joins TRBV5-1 to TRBJ2-2, with 7 bases fitting TRBD1. Germline V gene data show CDR1 as SGHRS and CDR2 as YFSETQ. The junction had 19 bases not matched to a gene; V was cut back by 4 bases and J by 7 bases. This CDR3 has 18 residues. CDR3 residues: CASSPKTLDRVLVGELFF. In DNA form, the CDR3 reads TGCGCCAGCAGCCCGAAGACACTCGACAGGGTGCTAGTCGGGGAGCTGTTTTTT.